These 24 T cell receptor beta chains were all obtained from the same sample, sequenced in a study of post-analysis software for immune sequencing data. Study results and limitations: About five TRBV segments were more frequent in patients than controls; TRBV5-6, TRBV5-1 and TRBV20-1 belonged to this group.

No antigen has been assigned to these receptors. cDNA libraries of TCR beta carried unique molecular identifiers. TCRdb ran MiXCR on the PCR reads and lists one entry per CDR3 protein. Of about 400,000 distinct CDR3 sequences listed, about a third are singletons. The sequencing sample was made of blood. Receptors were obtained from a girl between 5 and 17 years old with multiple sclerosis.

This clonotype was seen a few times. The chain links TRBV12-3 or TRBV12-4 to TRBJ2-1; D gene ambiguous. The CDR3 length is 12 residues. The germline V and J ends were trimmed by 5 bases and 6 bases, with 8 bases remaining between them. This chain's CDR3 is CASSVDRNEQFF. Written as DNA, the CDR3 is TGTGCCAGCAGTGTCGATCGCAATGAGCAGTTCTTC.

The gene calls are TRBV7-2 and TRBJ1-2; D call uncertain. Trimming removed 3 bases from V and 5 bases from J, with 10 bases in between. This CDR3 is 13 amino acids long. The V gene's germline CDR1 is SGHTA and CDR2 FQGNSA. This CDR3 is CASSLNGRYGYTF. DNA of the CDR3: TGTGCCAGCAGCTTGAACGGGAGGTATGGCTACACCTTC. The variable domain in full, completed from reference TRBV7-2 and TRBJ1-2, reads GAGVSQSPSNKVTEKGKDVELRCDPISGHTALYWYRQSLGQGLEFLIYFQGNSAPDKSGLPSDRFSAERTGGSVSTLTIQRTQQEDSAVYLCASSLNGRYGYTFGSGTRLTVV.

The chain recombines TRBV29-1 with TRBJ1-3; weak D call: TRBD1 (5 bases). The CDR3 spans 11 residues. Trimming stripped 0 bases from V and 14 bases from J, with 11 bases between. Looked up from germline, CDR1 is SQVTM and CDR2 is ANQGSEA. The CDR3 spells CSVEEWTNVYF. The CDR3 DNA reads TGCAGCGTTGAAGAGTGGACAAACGTATATTTT.

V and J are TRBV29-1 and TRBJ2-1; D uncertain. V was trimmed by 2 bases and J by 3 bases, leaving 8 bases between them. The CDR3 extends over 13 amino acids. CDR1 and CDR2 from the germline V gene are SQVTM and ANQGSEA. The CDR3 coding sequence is TGCAGCGTTGAAAATCCCCACTACAATGAGCAGTTCTTC. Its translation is CSVENPHYNEQFF.

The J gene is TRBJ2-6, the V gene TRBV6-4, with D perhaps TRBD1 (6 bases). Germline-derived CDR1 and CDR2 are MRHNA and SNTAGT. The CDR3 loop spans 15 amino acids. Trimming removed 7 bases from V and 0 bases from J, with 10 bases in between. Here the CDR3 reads CASTPDSSGANVLTF. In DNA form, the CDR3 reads TGTGCCAGCACCCCGGACAGCTCTGGGGCCAACGTCCTGACTTTC.

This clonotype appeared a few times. The CDR3 protein is CASARGQMSSYEQYF. For the CDR3, the DNA is TGTGCCAGCGCTAGAGGGCAGATGAGCTCCTACGAGCAGTACTTC. The chain combines TRBV2 with TRBJ2-7, with D maybe TRBD2 (5 bases). The ends were cut back, 8 bases at V and 0 bases at J, with 17 bases in the middle. The CDR3 contains 15 residues. CDR1 and CDR2 (germline): SNHLY, FYNNEI.

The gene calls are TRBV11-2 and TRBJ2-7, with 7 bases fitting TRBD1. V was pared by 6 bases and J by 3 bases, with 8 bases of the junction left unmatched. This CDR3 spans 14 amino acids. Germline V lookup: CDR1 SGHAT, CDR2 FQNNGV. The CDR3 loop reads CASRMGQINYEQYF. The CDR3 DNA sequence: TGTGCCAGCAGGATGGGACAGATAAACTACGAGCAGTACTTC.

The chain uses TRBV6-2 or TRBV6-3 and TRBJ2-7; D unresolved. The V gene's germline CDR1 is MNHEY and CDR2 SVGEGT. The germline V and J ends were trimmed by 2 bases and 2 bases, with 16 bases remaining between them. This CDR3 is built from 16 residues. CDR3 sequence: CASSYMVGGTTYEQYF. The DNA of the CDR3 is TGTGCCAGCAGTTACATGGTGGGCGGCACCACCTACGAGCAGTACTTC.

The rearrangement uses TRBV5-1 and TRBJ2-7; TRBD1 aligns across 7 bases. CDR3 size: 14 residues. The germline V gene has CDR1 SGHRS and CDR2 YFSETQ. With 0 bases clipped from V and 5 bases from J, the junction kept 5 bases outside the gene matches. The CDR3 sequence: CASSLGQGINEQYF. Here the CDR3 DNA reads TGCGCCAGCAGCTTGGGACAGGGAATAAACGAGCAGTACTTC.

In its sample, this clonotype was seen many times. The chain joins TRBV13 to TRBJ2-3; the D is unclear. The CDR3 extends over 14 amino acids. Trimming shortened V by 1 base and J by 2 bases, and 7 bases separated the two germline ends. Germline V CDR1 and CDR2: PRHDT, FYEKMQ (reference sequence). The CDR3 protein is CASSLDSYTDTQYF. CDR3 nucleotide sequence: TGTGCCAGCAGCTTAGACAGCTACACAGATACGCAGTATTTT.

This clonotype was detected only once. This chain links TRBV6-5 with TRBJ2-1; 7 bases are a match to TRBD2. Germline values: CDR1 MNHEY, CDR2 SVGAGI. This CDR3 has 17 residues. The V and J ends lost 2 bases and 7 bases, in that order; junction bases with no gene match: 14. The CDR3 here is CASSYNAGGLIRNEQFF. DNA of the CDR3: TGTGCCAGCAGTTACAATGCCGGGGGGTTAATAAGGAATGAGCAGTTCTTC.

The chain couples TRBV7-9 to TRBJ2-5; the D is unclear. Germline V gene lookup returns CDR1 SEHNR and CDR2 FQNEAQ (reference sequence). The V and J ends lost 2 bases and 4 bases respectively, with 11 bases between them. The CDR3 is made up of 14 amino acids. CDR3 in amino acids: CASSLLGQAETQYF. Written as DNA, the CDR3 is TGTGCCAGCAGCTTACTAGGCCAGGCAGAGACCCAGTACTTC.

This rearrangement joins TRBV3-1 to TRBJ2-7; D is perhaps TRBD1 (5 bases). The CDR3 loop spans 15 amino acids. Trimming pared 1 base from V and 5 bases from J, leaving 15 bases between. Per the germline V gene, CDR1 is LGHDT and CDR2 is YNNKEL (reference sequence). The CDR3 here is CASSQGAIQGHEQYF. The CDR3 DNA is TGTGCCAGCAGCCAAGGAGCGATCCAGGGCCACGAGCAGTACTTC.

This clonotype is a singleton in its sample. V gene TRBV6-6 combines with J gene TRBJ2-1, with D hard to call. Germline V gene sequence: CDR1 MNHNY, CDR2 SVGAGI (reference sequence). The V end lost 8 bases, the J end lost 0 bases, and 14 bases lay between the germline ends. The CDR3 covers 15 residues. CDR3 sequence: CASLMTPSSYNEQFF. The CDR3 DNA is TGTGCCAGCTTAATGACCCCGAGCTCCTACAATGAGCAGTTCTTC.

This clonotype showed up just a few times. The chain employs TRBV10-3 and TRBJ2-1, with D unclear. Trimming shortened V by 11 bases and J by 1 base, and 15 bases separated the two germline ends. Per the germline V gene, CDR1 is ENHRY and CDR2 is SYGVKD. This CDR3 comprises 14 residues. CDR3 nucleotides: TGTGCCGCGGCGCCGGCGGTATCCTACAATGAGCAGTTCTTC. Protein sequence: CAAAPAVSYNEQFF.

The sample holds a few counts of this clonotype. CDR3: CSAQGERGLSSYNEQFF. CDR3 nucleotide sequence: TGCAGTGCGCAGGGGGAGCGGGGACTTAGCTCCTACAATGAGCAGTTCTTC. The chain carries TRBV20-1 and TRBJ2-1; TRBD1 or TRBD2 may be the D gene (7 bases each). In germline, CDR1 is DFQATT, CDR2 SNEGSKA (reference sequence). The V and J ends lost 6 bases and 0 bases respectively, with 21 bases between them. The CDR3 runs 17 residues.

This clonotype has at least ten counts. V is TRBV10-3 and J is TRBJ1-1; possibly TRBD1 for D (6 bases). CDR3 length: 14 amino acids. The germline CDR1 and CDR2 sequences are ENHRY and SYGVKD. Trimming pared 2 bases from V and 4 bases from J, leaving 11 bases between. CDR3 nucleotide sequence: TGTGCCATCAGTGAGCAGGGGTTGGGCACTGAAGCTTTCTTT. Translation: CAISEQGLGTEAFF.

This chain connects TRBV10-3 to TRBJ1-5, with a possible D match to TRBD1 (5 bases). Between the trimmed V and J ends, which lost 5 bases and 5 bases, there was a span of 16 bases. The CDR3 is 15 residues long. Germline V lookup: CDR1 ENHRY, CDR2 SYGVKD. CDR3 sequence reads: CAISPRGPDDQPQHF. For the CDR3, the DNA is TGTGCCATCAGTCCCCGGGGACCCGATGATCAGCCCCAGCATTTT.

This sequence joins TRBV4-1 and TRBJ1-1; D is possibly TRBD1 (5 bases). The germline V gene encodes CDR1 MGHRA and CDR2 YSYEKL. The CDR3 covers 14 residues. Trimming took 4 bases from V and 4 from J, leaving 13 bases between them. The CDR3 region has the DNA TGCGCCAGCAGCCCCTGGGGGGGGAGCACTGAAGCTTTCTTT. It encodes CASSPWGGSTEAFF.

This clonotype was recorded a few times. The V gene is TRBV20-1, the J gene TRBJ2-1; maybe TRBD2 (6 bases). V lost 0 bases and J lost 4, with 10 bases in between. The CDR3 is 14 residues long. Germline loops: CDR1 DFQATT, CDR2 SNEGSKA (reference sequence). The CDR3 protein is CSARERGSYNEQFF. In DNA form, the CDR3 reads TGCAGTGCTAGAGAGCGGGGCTCTTACAATGAGCAGTTCTTC.

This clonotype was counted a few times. CDR3 region: CASSLEVENIQYF. The CDR3 DNA is TGTGCCAGCAGCTTGGAGGTGGAAAACATTCAGTACTTC. V gene TRBV5-4 combines with J gene TRBJ2-4; D not certain. The V gene's germline CDR1 is SGHNT and CDR2 YYREEE (reference sequence). The ends were cut back, 0 bases at V and 5 bases at J, with 6 bases in the middle. The CDR3 is 13 amino acids.

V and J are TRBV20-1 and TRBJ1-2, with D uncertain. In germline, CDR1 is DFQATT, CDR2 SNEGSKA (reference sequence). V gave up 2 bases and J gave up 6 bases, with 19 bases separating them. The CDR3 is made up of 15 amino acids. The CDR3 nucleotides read TGCAGTGCTAGAACCCCGGGGTTAGGAGAGGATGGCTACACCTTC. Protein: CSARTPGLGEDGYTF.

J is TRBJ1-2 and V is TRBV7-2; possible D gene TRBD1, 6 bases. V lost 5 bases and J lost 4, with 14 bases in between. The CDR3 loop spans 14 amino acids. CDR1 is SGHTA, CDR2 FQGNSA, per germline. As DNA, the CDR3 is TGTGCCAGCAGCCCTCGGGGAGGGGGCTATGGCTACACCTTC. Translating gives CASSPRGGGYGYTF.

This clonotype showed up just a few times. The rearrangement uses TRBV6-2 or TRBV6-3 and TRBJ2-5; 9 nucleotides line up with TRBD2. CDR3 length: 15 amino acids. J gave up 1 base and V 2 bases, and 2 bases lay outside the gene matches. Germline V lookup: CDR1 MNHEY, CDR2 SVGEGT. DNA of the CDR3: TGTGCCAGCAGTTACGGGACTAGCAGCCAAGAGACCCAGTACTTC. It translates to CASSYGTSSQETQYF.